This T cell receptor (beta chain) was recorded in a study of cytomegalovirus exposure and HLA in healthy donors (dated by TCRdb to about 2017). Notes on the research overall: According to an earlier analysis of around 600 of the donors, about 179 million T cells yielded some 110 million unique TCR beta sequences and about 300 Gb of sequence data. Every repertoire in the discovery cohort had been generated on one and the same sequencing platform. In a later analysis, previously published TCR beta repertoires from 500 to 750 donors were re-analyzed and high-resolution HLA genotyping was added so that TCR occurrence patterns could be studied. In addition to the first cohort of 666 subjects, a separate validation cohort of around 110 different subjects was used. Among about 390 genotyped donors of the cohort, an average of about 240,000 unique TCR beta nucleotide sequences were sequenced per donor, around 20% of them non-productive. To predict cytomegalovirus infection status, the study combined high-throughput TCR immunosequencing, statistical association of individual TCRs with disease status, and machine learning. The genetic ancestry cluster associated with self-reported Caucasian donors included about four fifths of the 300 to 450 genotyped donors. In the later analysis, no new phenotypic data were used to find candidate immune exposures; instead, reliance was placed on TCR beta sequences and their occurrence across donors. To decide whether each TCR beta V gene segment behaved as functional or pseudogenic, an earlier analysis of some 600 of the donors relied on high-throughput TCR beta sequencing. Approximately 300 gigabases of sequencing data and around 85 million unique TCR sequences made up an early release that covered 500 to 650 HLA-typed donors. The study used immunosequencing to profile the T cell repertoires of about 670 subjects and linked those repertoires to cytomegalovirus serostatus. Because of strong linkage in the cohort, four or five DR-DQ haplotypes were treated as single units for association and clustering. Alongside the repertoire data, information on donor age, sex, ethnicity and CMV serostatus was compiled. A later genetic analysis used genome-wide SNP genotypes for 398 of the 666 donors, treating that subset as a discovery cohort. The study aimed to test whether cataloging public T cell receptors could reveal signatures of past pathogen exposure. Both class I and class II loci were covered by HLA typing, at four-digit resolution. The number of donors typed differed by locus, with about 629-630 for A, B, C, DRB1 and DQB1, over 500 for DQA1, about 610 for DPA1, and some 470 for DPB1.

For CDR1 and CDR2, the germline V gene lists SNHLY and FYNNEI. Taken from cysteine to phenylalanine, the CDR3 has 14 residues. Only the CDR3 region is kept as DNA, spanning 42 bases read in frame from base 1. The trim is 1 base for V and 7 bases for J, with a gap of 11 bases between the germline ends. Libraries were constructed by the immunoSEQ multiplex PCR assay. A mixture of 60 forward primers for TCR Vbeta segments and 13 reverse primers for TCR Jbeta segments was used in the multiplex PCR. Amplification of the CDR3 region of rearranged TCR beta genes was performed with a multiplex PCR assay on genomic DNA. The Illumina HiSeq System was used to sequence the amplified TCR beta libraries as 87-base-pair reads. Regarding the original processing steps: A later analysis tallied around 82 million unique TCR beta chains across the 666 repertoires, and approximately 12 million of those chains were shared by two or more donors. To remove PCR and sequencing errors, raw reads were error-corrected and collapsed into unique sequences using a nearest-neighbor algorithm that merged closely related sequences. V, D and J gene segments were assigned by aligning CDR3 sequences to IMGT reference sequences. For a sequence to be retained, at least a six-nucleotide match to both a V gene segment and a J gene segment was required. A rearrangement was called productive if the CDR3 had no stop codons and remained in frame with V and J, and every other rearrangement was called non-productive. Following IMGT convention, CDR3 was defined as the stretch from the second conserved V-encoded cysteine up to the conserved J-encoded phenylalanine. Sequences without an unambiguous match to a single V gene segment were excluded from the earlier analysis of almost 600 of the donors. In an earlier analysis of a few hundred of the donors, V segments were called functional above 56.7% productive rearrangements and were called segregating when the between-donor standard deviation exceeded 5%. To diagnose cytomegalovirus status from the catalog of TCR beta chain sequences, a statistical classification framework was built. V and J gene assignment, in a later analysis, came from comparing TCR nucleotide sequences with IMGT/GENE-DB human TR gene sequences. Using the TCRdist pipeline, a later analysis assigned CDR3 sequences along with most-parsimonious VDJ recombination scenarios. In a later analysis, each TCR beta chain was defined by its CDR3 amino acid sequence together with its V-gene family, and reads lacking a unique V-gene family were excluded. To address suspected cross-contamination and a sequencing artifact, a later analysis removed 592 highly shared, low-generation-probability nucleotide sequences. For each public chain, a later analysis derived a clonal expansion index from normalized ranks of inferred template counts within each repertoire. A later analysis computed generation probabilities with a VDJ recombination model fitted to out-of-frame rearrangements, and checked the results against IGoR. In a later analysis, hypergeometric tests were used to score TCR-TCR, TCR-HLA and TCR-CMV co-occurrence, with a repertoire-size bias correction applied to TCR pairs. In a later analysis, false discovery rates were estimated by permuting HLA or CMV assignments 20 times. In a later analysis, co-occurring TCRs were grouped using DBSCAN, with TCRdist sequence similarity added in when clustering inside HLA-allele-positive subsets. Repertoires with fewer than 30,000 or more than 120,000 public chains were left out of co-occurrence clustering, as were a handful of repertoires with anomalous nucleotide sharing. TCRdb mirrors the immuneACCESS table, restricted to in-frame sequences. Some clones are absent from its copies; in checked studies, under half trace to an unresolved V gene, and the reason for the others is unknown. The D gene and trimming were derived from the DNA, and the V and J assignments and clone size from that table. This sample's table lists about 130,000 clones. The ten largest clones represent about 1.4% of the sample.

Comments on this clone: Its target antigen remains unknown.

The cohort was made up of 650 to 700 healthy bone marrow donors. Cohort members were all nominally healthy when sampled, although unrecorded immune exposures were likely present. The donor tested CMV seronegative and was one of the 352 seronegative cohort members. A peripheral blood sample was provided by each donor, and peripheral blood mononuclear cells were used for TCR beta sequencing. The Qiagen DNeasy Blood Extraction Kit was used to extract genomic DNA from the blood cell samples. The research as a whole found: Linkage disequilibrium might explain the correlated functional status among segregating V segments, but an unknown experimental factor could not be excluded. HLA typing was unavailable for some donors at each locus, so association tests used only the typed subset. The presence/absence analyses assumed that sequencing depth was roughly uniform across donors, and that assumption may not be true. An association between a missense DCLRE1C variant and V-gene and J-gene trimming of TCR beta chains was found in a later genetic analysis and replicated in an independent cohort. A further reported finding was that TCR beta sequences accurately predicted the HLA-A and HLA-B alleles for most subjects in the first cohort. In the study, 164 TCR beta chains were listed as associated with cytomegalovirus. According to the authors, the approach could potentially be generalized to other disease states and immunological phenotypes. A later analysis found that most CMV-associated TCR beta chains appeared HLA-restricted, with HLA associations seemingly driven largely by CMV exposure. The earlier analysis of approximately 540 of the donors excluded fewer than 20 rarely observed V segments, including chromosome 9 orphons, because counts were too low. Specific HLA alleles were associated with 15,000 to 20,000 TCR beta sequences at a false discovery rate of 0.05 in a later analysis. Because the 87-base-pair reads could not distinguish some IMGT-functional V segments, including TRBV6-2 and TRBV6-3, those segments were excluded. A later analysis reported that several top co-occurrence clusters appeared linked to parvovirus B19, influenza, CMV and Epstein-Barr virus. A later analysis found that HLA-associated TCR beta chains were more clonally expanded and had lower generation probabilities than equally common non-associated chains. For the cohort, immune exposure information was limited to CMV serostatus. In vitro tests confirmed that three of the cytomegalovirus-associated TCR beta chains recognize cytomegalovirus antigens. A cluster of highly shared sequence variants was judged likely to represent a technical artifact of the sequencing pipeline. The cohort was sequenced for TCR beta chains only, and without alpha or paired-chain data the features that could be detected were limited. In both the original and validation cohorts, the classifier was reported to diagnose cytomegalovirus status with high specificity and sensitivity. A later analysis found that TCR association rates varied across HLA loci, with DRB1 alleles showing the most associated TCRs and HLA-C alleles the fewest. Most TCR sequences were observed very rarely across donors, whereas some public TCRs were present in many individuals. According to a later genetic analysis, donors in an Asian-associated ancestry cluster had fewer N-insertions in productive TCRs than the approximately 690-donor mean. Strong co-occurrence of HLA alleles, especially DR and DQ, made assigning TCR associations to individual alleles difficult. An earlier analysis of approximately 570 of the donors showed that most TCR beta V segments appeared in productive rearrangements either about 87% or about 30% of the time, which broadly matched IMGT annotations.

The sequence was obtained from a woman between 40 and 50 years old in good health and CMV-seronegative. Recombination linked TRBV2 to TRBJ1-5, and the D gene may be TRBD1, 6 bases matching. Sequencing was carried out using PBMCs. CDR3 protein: CASSEEGVGQPQHF. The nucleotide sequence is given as TGTGCCAGCAGTGAAGAGGGGGTTGGACAGCCCCAGCATTTT.